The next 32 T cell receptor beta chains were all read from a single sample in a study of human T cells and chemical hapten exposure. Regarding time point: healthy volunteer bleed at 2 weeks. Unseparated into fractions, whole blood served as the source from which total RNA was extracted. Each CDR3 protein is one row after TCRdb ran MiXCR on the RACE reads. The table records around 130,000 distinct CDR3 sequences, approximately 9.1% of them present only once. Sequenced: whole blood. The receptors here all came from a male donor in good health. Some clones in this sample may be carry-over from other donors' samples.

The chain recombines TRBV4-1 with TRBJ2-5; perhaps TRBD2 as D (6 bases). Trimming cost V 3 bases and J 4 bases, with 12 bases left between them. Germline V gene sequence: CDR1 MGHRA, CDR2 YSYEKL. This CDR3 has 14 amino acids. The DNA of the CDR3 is TGCGCCAGCAGCCATATCGGGAGTATAGAGACCCAGTACTTC. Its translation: CASSHIGSIETQYF.

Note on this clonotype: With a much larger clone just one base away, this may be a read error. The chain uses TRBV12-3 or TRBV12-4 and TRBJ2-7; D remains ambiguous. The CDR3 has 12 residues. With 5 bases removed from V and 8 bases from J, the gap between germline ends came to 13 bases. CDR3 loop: CASSKGTHKQYF. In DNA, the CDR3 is TGTGCCAGCAGTAAGGGTACCCACAAGCAGTACTTC.

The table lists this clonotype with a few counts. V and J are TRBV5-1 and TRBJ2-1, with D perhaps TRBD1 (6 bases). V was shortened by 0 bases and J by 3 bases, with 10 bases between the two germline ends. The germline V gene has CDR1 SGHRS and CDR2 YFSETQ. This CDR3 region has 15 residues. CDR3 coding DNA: TGCGCCAGCAGCTTGGGAGGGACATTCTACAATGAGCAGTTCTTC. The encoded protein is CASSLGGTFYNEQFF.

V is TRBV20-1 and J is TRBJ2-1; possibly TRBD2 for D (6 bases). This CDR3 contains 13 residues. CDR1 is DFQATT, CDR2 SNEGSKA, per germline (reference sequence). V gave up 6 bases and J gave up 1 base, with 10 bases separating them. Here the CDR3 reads CSAATSSYNEQFF. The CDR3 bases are TGCAGTGCCGCGACTAGTTCCTACAATGAGCAGTTCTTC.

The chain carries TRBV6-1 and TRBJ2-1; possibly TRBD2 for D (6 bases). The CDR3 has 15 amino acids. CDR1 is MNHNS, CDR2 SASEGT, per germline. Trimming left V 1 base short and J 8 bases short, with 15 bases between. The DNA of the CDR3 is TGTGCCAGCAGTGAAGTCGGCGGGGAGAGAGATGAGCAGTTCTTC. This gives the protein CASSEVGGERDEQFF.

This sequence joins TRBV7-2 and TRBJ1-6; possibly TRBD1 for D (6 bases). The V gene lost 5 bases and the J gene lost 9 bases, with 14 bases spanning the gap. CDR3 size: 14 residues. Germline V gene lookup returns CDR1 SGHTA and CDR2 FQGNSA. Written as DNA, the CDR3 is TGTGCCAGCAGCCCGACGACAGGTGGTTCACCCCTCCACTTT. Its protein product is CASSPTTGGSPLHF.

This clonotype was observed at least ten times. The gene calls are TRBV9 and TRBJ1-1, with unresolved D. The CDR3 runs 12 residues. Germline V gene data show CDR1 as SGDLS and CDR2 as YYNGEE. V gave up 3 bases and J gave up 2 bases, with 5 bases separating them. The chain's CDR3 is CASSGPNTEAFF. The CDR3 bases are TGTGCCAGCAGCGGGCCTAACACTGAAGCTTTCTTT.

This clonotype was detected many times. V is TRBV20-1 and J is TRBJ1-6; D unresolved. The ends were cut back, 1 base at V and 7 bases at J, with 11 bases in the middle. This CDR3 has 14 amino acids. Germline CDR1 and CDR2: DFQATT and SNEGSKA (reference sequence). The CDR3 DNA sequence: TGCAGTGCTAGAGGAGAAGAAACCAATTCACCCCTCCACTTT. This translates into CSARGEETNSPLHF.

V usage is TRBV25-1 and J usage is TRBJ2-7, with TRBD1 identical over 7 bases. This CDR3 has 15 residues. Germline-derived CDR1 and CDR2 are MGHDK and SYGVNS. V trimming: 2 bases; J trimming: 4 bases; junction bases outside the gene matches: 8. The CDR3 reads CASSEIIDREYEQYF. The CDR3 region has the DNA TGTGCCAGCAGTGAAATAATTGACAGGGAGTACGAGCAGTACTTC.

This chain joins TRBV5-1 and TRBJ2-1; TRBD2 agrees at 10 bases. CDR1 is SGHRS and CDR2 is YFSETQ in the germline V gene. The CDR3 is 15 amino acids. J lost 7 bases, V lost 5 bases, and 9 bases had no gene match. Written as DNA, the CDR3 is TGCGCCAGCAGGCCGCTAGCGGGAGAGGGGAATGAGCAGTTCTTC. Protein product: CASRPLAGEGNEQFF.

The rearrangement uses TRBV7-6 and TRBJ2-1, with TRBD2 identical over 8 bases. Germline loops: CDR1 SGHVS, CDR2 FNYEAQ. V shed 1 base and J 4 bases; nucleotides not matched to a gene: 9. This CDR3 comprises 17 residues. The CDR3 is CASSLVAFAGGYNEQFF. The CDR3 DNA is TGTGCCAGCAGCTTAGTTGCTTTTGCGGGAGGATACAATGAGCAGTTCTTC.

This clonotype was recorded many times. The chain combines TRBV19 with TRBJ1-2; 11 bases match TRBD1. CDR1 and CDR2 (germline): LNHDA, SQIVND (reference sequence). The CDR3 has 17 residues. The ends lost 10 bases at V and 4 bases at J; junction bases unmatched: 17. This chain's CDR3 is CATQPAGQGARSYGYTF. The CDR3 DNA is TGTGCCACCCAACCTGCAGGACAGGGGGCGAGAAGCTATGGCTACACCTTC.

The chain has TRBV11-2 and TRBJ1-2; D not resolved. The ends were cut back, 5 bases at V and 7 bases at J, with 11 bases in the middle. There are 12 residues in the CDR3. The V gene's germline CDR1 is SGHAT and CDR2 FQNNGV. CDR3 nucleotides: TGTGCCAGCAGCCCCGACCGCGGTGGCTACACCTTC. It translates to CASSPDRGGYTF.

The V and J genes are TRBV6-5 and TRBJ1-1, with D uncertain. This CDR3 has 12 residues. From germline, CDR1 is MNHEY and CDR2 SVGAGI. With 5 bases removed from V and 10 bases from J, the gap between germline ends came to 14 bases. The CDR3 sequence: CASSRPGRRAFF. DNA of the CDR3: TGTGCCAGCAGTCGGCCGGGCAGAAGAGCTTTCTTT.

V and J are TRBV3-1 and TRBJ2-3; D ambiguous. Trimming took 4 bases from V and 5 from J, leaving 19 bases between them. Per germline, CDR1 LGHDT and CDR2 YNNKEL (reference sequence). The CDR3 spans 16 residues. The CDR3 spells CASSPISTPEEDTQYF. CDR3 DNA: TGTGCCAGCAGCCCAATCAGTACTCCTGAGGAAGATACGCAGTATTTT.

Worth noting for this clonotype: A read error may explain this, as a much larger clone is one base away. CDR3 amino acids: CACSLGGRQPQHF. CDR3 nucleotide sequence: TGTGCCTGCAGTTTGGGGGGGCGTCAGCCCCAGCATTTT. V gene TRBV28 combines with J gene TRBJ1-5, with D perhaps TRBD1 (6 bases). Germline V gene lookup returns CDR1 MDHEN and CDR2 SYDVKM. The CDR3 is 13 residues long. Combining the CDR3 with reference TRBV28 and TRBJ1-5 gives the whole variable domain DVKVTQSSRYLVKRTGEKVFLECVQDMDHENMFWYRQDPGLGLRLIYFSYDVKMKEKGDIPEGYSVSREKKERFSLILESASTNQTSMYLCACSLGGRQPQHFGDGTRLSIL.

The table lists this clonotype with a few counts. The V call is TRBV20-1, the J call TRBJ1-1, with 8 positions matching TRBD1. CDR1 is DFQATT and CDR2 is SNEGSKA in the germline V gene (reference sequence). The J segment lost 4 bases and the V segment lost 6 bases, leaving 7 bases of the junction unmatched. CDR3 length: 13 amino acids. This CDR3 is CSAQGQGPTEAFF. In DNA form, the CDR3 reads TGCAGTGCCCAAGGACAGGGACCCACTGAAGCTTTCTTT.

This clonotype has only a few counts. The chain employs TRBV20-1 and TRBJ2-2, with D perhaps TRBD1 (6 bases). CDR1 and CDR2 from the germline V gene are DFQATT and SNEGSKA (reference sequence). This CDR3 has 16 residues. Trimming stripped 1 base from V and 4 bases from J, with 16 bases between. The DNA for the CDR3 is TGCAGTGCTAGAGGGTACTCAGGGGCACCCACCGGGGAGCTGTTTTTT. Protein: CSARGYSGAPTGELFF.

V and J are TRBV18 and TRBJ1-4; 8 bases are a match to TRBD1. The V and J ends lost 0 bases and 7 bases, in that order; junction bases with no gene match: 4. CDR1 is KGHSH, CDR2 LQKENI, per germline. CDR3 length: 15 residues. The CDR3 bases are TGTGCCAGCTCACCACCAGACAGGGGCAGTGAAAAACTGTTTTTT. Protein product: CASSPPDRGSEKLFF.

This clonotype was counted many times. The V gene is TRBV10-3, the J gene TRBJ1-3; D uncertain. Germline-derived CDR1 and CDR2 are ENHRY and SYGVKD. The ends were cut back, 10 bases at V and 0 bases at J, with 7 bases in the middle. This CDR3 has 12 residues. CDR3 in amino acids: CATEGSGNTIYF. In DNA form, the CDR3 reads TGTGCCACCGAGGGCTCTGGAAACACCATATATTTT.

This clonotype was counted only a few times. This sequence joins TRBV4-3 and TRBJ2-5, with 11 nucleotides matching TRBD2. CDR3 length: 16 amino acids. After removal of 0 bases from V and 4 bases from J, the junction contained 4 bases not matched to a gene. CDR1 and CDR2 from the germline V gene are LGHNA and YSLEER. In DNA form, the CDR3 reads TGCGCCAGCAGCCAAGAGGTAGCGGGGGGGCCAGAGACCCAGTACTTC. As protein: CASSQEVAGGPETQYF.

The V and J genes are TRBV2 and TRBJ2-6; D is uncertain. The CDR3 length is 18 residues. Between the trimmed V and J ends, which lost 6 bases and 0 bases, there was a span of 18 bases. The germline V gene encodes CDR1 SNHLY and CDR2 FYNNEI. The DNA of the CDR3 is TGTGCCAGCAGGGTTCGGGCCGCCCTTATCTCTGGGGCCAACGTCCTGACTTTC. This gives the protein CASRVRAALISGANVLTF.

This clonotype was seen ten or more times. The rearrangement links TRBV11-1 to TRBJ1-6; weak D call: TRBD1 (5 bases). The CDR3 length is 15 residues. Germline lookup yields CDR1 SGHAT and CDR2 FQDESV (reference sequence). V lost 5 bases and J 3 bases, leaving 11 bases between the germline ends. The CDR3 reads CASSPGTDYNSPLHF. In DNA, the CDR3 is TGTGCCAGCAGCCCCGGGACCGACTATAATTCACCCCTCCACTTT.

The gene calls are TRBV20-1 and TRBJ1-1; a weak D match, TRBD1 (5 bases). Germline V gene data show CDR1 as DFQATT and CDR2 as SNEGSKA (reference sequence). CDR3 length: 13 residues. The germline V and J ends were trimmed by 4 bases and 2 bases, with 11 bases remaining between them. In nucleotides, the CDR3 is TGCAGTGCTATCTCTGGGGCCAACACTGAAGCTTTCTTT. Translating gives CSAISGANTEAFF.

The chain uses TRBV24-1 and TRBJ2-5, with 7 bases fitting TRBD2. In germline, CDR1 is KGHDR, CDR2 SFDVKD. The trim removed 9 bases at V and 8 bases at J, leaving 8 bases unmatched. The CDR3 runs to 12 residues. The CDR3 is CATAGESGTQYF. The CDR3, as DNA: TGTGCCACCGCGGGAGAGTCCGGCACCCAGTACTTC.

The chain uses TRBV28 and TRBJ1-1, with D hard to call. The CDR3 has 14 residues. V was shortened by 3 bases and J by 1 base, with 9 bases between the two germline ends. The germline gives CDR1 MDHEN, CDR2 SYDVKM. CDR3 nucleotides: TGTGCCAGCAGTTTTCCCACAAGGAACACTGAAGCTTTCTTT. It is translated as CASSFPTRNTEAFF.

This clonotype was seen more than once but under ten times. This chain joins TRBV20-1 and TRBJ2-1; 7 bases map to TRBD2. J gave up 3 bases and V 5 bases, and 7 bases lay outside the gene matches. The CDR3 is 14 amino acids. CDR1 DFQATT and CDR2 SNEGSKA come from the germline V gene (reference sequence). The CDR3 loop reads CSAGLADYYNEQFF. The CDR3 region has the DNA TGCAGTGCTGGCCTAGCGGACTACTACAATGAGCAGTTCTTC.

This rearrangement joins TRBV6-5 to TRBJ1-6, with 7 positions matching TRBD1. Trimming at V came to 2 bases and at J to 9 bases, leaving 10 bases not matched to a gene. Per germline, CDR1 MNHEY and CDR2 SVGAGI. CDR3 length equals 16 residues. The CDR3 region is CASSYSGTEIGSPLHF. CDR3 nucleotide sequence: TGTGCCAGCAGTTACAGCGGGACAGAAATCGGTTCACCCCTCCACTTT.

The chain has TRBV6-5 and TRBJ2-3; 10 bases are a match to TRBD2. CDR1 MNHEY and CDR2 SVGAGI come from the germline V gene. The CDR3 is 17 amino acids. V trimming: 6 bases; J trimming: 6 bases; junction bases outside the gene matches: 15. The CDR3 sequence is CASRSIIAGGKLDTQYF. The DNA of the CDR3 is TGTGCCAGCAGATCAATTATAGCGGGAGGTAAATTGGATACGCAGTATTTT.

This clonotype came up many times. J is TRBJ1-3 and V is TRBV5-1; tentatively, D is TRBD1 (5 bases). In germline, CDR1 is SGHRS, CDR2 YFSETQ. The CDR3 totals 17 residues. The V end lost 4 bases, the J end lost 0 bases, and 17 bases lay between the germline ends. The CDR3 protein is CASSPAAQGSSGNTIYF. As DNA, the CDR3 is TGCGCCAGCAGCCCAGCCGCGCAGGGAAGCTCTGGAAACACCATATATTTT.

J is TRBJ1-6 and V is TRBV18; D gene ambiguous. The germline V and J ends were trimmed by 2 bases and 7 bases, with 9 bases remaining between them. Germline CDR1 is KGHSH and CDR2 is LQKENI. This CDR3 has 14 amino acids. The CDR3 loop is CASSPNNKNSPLHF. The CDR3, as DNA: TGTGCCAGCTCACCAAACAACAAAAATTCACCCCTCCACTTT.

CDR3 in amino acids: CSVPDRDKGDSYNEQFF. The DNA of the CDR3 is TGCAGCGTCCCTGACCGGGACAAGGGAGACTCCTACAATGAGCAGTTCTTC. The chain joins TRBV29-1 to TRBJ2-1, with TRBD1 as a possible D gene (6 bases). The CDR3 extends over 17 amino acids. Trimming pared 6 bases from V and 0 bases from J, leaving 21 bases between. Germline V gene sequence: CDR1 SQVTM, CDR2 ANQGSEA.